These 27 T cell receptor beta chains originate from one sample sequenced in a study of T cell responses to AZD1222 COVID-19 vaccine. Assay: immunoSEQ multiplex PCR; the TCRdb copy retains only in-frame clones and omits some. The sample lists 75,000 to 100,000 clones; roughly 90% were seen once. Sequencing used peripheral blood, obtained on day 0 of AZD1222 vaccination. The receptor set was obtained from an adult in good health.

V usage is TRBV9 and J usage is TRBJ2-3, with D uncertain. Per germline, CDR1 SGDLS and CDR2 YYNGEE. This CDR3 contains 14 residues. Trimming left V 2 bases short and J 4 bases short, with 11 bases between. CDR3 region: CASSVWRSADTQYF. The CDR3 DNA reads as TGTGCCAGCAGCGTGTGGAGAAGCGCAGATACGCAGTATTTT.

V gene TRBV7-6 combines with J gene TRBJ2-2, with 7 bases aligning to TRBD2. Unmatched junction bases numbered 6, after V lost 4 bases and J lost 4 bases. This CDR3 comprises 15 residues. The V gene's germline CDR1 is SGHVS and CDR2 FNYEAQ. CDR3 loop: CASSSWRESTGELFF. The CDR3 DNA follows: TGTGCCAGCAGCTCGTGGCGGGAGAGCACCGGGGAGCTGTTTTTT. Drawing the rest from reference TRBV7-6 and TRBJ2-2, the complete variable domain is GAGVSQSPRYKVTKRGQDVALRCDPISGHVSLYWYRQALGQGPEFLTYFNYEAQQDKSGLPNDRFSAERPEGSISTLTIQRTEQRDSAMYRCASSSWRESTGELFFGEGSRLTVL.

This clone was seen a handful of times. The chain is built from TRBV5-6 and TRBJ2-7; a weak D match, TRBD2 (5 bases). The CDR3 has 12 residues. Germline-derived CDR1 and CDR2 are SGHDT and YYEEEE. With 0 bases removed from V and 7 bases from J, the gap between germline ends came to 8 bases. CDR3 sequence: CASSLDRLEQYF. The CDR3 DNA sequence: TGTGCCAGCAGCTTGGACAGACTAGAGCAGTACTTC.

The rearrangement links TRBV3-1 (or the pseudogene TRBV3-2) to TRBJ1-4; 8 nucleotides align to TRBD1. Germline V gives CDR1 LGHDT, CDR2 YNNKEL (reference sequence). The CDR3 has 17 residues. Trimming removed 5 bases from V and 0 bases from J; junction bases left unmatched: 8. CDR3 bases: TGTGCCAGCAGCTTCTGGACAGGGCTCGCAACTAATGAAAAACTGTTTTTT. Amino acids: CASSFWTGLATNEKLFF.

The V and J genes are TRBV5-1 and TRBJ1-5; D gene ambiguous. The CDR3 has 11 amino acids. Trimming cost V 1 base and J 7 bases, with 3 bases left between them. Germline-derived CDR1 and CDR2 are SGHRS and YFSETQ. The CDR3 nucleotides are TGCGCCAGCAGCTTGCAGCAGCCCCAGCATTTT. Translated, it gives CASSLQQPQHF.

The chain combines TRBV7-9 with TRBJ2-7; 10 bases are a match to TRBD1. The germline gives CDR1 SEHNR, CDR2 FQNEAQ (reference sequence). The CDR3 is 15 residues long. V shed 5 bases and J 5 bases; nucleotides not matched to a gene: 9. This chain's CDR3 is CASSPPTGGFHEQYF. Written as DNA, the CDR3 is TGTGCCAGCAGCCCGCCGACAGGGGGCTTCCACGAGCAGTACTTC.

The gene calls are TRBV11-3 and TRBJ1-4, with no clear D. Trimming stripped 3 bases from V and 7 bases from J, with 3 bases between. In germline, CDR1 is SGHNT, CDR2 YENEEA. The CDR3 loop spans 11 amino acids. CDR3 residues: CASSFGEKLFF. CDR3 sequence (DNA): TGTGCCAGCAGCTTCGGTGAAAAACTGTTTTTT.

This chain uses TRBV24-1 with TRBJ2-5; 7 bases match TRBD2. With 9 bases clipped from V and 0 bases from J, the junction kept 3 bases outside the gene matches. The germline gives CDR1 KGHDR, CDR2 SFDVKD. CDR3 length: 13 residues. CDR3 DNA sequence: TGTGCCACCGGCGGGGGAGACCAAGAGACCCAGTACTTC. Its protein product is CATGGGDQETQYF.

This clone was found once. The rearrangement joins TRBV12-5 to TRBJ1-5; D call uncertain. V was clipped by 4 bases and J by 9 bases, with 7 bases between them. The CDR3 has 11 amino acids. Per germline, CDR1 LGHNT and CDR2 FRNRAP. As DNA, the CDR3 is TGTGCTAGTGGTTCCGGTTGGCCCCAGCATTTT. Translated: CASGSGWPQHF.

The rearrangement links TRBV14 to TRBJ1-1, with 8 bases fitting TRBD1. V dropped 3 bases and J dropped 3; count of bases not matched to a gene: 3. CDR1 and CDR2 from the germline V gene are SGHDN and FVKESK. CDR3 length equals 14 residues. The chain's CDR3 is CASSQAGGYTEAFF. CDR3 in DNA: TGTGCCAGCAGCCAGGCAGGGGGCTACACTGAAGCTTTCTTT.

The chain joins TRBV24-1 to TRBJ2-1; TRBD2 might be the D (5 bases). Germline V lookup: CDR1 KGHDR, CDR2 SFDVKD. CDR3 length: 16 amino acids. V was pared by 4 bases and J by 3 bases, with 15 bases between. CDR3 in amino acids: CATSDRRGNLYNEQFF. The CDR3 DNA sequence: TGTGCCACCAGTGACCGTCGAGGGAATCTCTACAATGAGCAGTTCTTC.

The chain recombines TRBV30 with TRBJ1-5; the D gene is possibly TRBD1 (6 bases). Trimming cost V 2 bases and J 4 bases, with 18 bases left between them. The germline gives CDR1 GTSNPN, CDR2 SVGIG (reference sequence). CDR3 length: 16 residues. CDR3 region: CAWSLSPGQGNQPQHF. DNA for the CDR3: TGTGCCTGGAGTTTGAGCCCAGGGCAGGGGAATCAGCCCCAGCATTTT.

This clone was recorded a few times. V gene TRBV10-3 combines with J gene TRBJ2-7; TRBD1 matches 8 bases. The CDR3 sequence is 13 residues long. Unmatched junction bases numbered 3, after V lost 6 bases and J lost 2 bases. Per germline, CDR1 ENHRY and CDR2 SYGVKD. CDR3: CAISGQGPYEQYF. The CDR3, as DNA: TGTGCCATCAGCGGACAGGGACCCTACGAGCAGTACTTC.

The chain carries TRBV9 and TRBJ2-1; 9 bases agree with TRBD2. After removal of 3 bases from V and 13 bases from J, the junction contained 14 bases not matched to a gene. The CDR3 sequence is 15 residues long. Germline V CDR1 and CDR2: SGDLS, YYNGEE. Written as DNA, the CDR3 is TGTGCCAGCAGCGCGGACTTGGCTAGCGGGACTCTTCAGTTCTTC. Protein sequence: CASSADLASGTLQFF. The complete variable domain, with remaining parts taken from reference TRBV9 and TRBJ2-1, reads DSGVTQTPKHLITATGQRVTLRCSPRSGDLSVYWYQQSLDQGLQFLIQYYNGEERAKGNILERFSAQQFPDLHSELNLSSLELGDSALYFCASSADLASGTLQFFGPGTRLTVL.

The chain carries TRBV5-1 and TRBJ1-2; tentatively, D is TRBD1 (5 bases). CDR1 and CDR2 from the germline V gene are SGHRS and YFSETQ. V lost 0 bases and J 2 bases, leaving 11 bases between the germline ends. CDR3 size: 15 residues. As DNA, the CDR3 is TGCGCCAGCAGCTTGGCCACGACAGCCAACTATGGCTACACCTTC. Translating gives CASSLATTANYGYTF.

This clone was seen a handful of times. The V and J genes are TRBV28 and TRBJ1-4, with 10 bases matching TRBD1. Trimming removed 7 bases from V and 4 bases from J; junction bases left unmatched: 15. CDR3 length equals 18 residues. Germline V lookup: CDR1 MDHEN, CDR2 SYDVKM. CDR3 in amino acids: CASTPPRQGARVNEKLFF. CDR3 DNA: TGTGCCAGCACTCCTCCCAGACAGGGGGCGAGGGTTAATGAAAAACTGTTTTTT.

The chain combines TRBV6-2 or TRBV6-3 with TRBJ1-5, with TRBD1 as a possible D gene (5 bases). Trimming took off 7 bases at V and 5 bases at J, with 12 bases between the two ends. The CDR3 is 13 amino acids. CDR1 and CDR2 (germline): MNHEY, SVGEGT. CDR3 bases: TGTGCCAGCACCCCAGCGGGGGATCAGCCCCAGCATTTT. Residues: CASTPAGDQPQHF.

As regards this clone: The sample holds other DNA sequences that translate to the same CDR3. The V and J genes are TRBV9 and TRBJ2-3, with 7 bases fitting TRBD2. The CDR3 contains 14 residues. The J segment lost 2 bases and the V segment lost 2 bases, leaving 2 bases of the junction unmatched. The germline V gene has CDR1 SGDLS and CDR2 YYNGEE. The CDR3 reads CASSVAGVTDTQYF. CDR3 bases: TGTGCCAGCAGCGTGGCGGGAGTCACAGATACGCAGTATTTT.

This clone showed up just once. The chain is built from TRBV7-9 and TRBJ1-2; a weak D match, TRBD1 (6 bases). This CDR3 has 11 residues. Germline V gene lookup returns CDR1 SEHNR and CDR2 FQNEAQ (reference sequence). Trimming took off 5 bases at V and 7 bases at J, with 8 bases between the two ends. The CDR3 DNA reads TGTGCCAGCAGCCAACAGGGTGGCTACACCTTC. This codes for CASSQQGGYTF.

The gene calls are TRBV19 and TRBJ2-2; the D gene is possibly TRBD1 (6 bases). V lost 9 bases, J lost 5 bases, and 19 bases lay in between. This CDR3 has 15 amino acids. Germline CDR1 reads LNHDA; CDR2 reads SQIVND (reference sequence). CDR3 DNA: TGTGCCAGCCAGTGGCAGGGGCCGGGGACCGGGGAGCTGTTTTTT. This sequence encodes CASQWQGPGTGELFF. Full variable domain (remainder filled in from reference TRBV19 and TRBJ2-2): DGGITQSPKYLFRKEGQNVTLSCEQNLNHDAMYWYRQDPGQGLRLIYYSQIVNDFQKGDIAEGYSVSREKKESFPLTVTSAQKNPTAFYLCASQWQGPGTGELFFGEGSRLTVL.

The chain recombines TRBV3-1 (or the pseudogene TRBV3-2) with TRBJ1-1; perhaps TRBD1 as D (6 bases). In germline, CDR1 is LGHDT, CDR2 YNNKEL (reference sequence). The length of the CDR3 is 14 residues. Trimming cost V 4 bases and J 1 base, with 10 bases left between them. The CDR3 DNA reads TGTGCCAGCAGCCGAGGGGGACAGAACACTGAAGCTTTCTTT. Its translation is CASSRGGQNTEAFF.

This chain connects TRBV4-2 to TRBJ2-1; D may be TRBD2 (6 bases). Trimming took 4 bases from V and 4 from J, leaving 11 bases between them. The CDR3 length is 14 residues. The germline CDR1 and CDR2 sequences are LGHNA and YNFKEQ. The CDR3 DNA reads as TGTGCCAGCAGCCGGACGGAGGGGTACAATGAGCAGTTCTTC. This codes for CASSRTEGYNEQFF.

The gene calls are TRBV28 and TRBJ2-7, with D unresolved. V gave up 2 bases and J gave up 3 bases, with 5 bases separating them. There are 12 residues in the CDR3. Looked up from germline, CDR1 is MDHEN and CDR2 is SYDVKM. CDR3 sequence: CASSLRVYEQYF. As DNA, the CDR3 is TGTGCCAGCAGTTTACGCGTCTACGAGCAGTACTTC.

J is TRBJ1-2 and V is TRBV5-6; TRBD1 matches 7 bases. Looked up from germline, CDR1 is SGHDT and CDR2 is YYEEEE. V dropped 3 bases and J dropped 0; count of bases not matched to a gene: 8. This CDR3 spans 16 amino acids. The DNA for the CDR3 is TGTGCCAGCAGCTCGACTCCCGGGACAGCTAACTATGGCTACACCTTC. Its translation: CASSSTPGTANYGYTF.

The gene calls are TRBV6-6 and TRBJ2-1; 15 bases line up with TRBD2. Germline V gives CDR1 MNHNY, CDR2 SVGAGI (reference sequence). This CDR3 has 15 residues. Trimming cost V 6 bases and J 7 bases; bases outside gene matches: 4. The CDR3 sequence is CASSSGTSGRNEQFF. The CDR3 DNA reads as TGTGCCAGCAGCTCCGGGACTAGCGGGAGGAATGAGCAGTTCTTC.

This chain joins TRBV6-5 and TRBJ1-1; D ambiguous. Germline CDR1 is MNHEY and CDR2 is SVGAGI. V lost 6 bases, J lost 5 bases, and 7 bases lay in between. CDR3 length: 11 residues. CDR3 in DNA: TGTGCCAGCAGCCGGGGAACTGAAGCTTTCTTT. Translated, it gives CASSRGTEAFF.

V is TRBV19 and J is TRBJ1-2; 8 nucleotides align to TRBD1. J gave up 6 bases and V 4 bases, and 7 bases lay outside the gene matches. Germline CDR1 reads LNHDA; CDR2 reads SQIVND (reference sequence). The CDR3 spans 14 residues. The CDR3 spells CASSRDGQGHGYTF. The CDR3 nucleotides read TGTGCCAGTAGTAGAGATGGACAGGGTCATGGCTACACCTTC.